The 8 T cell receptor beta chains reported below all come from one sample, sequenced in a study of blood T cell repertoires in COVID-19. Sequenced by immunoSEQ multiplex PCR; TCRdb stores in-frame clones only, minus some. The sample consists of more than 200,000 clones, around 83% of them appearing once. Sample: peripheral blood. Source of these receptors: a woman in her forties or fifties with acute or convalescent COVID-19.

The chain is built from TRBV4-2 and TRBJ2-1; 13 bases are shared with TRBD2. J gave up 9 bases and V 7 bases, and 9 bases lay outside the gene matches. CDR3 length: 15 amino acids. The germline CDR1 and CDR2 sequences are LGHNA and YNFKEQ. The CDR3 here is CASTRGTSGILEQFF. CDR3 bases: TGTGCCAGCACCAGGGGGACTAGCGGGATTCTTGAGCAGTTCTTC.

This clone appeared a single time. The V gene is TRBV19, the J gene TRBJ1-3; no definite D call. Germline V lookup: CDR1 LNHDA, CDR2 SQIVND (reference sequence). The CDR3 is 15 amino acids. Trimming left V 5 bases short and J 3 bases short, with 14 bases between. The CDR3 DNA sequence: TGTGCCAGTAGTCGCCGGGATTTGGATGGAAACACCATATATTTT. It specifies CASSRRDLDGNTIYF.

In this sample, this clone turned up a few times. The gene calls are TRBV20-1 and TRBJ1-2, with a tentative D call TRBD1 (5 bases). The V gene's germline CDR1 is DFQATT and CDR2 SNEGSKA (reference sequence). The CDR3 contains 11 residues. CDR3 residues: CRAVGGGGYTF. The DNA for the CDR3 is TGCAGAGCAGTCGGGGGAGGGGGCTACACCTTC.

This clone has a single count. This rearrangement joins TRBV11-2 to TRBJ2-1; D is perhaps TRBD2 (5 bases). The CDR3 contains 12 residues. The germline CDR1 and CDR2 sequences are SGHAT and FQNNGV. Trimming pared 6 bases from V and 6 bases from J, leaving 9 bases between. CDR3 in DNA: TGTGCCAGCAGTCTAGCCTCCAATGAGCAGTTCTTC. Translation: CASSLASNEQFF.

The rearrangement uses TRBV5-1 and TRBJ1-1; 8 bases are shared with TRBD1. The junction had 5 bases not matched to a gene; V was cut back by 4 bases and J by 3 bases. The CDR3 consists of 14 residues. CDR1 and CDR2 (germline): SGHRS, YFSETQ. The CDR3 DNA follows: TGCGCCAGCAGCGCTCAGGGGGCGCACACTGAAGCTTTCTTT. Translated, it gives CASSAQGAHTEAFF.

The CDR3 spells CASSLPLLEQYF. The CDR3 DNA reads as TGTGCCAGCAGCCTACCCCTTTTGGAGCAGTACTTC. The chain is built from TRBV5-4 and TRBJ2-7; D is uncertain. The CDR3 extends over 12 amino acids. The V end was cut by 4 bases, the J end by 7 bases, with 12 bases between. Germline V gene data show CDR1 as SGHNT and CDR2 as YYREEE (reference sequence).

V is TRBV27 and J is TRBJ1-6; TRBD1 matches at 7 bases. Per germline, CDR1 MNHEY and CDR2 SMNVEV (reference sequence). CDR3 length: 16 residues. J was trimmed by 5 bases and V by 5 bases; bases with no gene match: 9. The CDR3 sequence is CASSPLTGWDNSPLHF. Written as DNA, the CDR3 is TGTGCCAGCAGTCCCCTGACAGGGTGGGATAATTCACCCCTCCACTTT.

The rearrangement joins TRBV6-6 to TRBJ1-2; D is possibly TRBD1 (5 bases). The CDR3 extends over 13 amino acids. Trimming pared 5 bases from V and 1 base from J, leaving 8 bases between. Germline assignment: CDR1 MNHNY and CDR2 SVGAGI (reference sequence). CDR3 in DNA: TGTGCCAGCAGTCGGGGCAGTAACTATGGCTACACCTTC. This codes for CASSRGSNYGYTF.